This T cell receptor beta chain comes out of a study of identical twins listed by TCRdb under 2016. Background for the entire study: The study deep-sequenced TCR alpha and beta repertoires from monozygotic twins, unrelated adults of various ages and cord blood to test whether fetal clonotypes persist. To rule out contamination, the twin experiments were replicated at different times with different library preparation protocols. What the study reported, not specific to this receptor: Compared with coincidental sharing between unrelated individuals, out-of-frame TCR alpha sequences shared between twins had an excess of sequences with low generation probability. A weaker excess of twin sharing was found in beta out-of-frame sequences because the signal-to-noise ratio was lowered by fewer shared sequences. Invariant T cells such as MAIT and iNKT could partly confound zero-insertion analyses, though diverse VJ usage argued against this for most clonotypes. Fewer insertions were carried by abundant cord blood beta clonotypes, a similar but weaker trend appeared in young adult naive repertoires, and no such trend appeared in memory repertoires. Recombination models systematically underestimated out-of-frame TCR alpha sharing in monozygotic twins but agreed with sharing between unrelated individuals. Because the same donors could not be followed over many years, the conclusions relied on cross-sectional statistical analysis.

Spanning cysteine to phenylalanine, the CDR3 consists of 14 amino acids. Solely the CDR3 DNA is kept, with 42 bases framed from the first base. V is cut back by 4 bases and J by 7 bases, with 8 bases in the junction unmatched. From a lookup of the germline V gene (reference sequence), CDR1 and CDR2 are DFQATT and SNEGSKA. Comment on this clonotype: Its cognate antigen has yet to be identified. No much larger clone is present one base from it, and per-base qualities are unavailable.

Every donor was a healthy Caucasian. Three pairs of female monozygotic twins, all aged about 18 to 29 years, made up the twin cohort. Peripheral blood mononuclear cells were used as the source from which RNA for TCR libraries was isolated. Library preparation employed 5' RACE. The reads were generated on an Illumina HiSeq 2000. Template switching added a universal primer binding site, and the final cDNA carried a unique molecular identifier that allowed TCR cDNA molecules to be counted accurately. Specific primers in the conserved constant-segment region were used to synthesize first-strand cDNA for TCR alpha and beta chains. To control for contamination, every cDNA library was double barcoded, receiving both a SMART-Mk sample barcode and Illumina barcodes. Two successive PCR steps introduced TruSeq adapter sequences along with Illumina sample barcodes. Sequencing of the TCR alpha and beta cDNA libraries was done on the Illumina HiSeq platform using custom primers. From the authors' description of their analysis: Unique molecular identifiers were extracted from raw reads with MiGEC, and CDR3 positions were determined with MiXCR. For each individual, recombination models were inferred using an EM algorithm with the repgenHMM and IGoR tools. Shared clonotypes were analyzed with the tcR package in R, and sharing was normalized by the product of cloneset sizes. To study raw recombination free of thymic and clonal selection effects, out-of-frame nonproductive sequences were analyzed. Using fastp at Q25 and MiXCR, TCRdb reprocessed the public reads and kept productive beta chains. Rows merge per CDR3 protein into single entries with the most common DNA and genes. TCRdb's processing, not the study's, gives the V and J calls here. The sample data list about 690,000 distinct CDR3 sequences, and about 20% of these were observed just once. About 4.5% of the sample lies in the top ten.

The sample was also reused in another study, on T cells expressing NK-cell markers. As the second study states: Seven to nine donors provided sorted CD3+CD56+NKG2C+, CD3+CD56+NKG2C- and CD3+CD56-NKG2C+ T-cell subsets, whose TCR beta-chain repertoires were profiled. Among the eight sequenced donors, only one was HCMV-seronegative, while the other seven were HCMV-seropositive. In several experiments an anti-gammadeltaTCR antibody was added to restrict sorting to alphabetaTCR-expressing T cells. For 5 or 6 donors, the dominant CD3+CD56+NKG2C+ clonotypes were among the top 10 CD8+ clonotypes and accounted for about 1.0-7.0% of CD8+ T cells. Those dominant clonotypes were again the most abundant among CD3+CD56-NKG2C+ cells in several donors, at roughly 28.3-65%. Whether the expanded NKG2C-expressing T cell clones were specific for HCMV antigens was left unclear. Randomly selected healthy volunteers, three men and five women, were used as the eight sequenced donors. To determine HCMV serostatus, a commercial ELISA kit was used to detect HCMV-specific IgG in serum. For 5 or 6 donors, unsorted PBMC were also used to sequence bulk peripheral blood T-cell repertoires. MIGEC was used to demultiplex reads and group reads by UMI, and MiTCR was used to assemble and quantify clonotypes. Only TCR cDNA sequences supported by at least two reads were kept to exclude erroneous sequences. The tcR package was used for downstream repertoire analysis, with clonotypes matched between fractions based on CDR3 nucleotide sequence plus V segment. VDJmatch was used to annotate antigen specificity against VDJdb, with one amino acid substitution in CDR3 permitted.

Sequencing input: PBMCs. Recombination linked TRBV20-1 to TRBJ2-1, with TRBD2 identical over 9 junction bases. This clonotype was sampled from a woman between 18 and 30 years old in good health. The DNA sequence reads TGCAGTGCTAAGTTTAGCGGGGGTGCGAATGAGCAGTTCTTC. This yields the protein CSAKFSGGANEQFF.